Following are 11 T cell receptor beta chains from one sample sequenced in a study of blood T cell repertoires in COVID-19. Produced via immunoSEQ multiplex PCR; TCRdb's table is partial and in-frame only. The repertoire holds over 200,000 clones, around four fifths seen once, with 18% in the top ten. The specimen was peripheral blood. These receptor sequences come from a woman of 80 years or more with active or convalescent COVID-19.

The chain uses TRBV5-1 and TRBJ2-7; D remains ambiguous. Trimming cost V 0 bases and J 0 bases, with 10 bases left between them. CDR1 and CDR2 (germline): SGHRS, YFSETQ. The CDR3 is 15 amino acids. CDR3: CASSLGSGVSYEQYF. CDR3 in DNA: TGCGCCAGCAGCTTGGGGTCAGGCGTCTCCTACGAGCAGTACTTC.

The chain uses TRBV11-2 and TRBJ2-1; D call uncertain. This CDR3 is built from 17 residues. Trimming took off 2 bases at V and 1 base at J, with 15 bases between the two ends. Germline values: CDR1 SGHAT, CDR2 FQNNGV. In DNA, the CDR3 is TGTGCCAGCAGCTTAATCCCCTCCCAGTGGTCCTACAATGAGCAGTTCTTC. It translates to CASSLIPSQWSYNEQFF.

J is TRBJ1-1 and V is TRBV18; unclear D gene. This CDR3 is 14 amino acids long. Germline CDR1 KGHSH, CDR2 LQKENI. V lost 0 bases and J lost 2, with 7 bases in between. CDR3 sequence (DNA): TGTGCCAGCTCACCACCGGCGGGTAACACTGAAGCTTTCTTT. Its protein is CASSPPAGNTEAFF.

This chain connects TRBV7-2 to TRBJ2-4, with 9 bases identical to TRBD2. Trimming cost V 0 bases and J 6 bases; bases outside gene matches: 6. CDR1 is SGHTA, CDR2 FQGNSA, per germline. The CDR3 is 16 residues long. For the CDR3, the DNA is TGTGCCAGCAGCTTAGCTTTTGCGGGGGGGGCAAACATTCAGTACTTC. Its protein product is CASSLAFAGGANIQYF. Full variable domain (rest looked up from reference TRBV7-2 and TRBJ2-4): GAGVSQSPSNKVTEKGKDVELRCDPISGHTALYWYRQSLGQGLEFLIYFQGNSAPDKSGLPSDRFSAERTGGSVSTLTIQRTQQEDSAVYLCASSLAFAGGANIQYFGAGTRLSVL.

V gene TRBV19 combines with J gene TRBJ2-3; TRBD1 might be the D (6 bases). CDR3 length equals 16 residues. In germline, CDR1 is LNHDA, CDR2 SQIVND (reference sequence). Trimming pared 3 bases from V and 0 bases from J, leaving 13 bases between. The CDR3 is CASSIPTTGSTDTQYF. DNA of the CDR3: TGTGCCAGTAGTATTCCCACTACAGGGAGCACAGATACGCAGTATTTT.

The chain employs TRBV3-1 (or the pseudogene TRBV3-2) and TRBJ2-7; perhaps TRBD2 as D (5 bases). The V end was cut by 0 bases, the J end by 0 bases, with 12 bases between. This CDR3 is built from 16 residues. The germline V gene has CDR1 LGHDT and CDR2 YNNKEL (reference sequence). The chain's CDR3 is CASSQDVSGSSYEQYF. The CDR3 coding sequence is TGTGCCAGCAGCCAAGATGTCAGCGGAAGCTCCTACGAGCAGTACTTC.

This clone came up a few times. The CDR3, as DNA: TGTGCCAGCAGCTTGGTGCGGCAGGGGTACAATGAGCAGTTCTTC. Translation: CASSLVRQGYNEQFF. J is TRBJ2-1 and V is TRBV11-2, with TRBD1 as a possible D gene (6 bases). This CDR3 is 15 amino acids long. Germline CDR1 and CDR2: SGHAT and FQNNGV. V dropped 3 bases and J dropped 4 bases, with 13 bases sitting between them.

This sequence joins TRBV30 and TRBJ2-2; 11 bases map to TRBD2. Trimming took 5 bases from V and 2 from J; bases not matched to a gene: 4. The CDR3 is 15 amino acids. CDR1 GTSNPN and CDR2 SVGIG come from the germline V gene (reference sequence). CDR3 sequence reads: CAWVAGGPNTGELFF. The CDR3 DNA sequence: TGTGCCTGGGTAGCGGGGGGGCCAAACACCGGGGAGCTGTTTTTT.

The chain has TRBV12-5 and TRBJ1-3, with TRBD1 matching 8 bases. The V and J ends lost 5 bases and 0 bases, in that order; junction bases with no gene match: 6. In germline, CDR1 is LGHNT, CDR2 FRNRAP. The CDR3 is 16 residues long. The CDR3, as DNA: TGTGCTAGTGGTCCGCGGACAGGGCTCTCTGGAAACACCATATATTTT. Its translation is CASGPRTGLSGNTIYF. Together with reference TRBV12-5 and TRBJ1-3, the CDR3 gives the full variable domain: DARVTQTPRHKVTEMGQEVTMRCQPILGHNTVFWYRQTMMQGLELLAYFRNRAPLDDSGMPKDRFSAEMPDATLATLKIQPSEPRDSAVYFCASGPRTGLSGNTIYFGEGSWLTVV.

The CDR3 DNA reads as TGTGCCAGCAGCTTTTCGAAATTTTTTGGCGGGAGTACAGATACGCAGTATTTT. Translation: CASSFSKFFGGSTDTQYF. The gene calls are TRBV7-8 and TRBJ2-3, with 7 bases fitting TRBD2. The CDR3 runs to 18 residues. Germline lookup yields CDR1 SGHVS and CDR2 FQNEAQ. Unmatched junction bases numbered 15, after V lost 3 bases and J lost 3 bases. Variable domain in full (rest from reference TRBV7-8 and TRBJ2-3): GAGVSQSPRYKVAKRGQDVALRCDPISGHVSLFWYQQALGQGPEFLTYFQNEAQLDKSGLPSDRFFAERPEGSVSTLKIQRTQQEDSAVYLCASSFSKFFGGSTDTQYFGPGTRLTVL.

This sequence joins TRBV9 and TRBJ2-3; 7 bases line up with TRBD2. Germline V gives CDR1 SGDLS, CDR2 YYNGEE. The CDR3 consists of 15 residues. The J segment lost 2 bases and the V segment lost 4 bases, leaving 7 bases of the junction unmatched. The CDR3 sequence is CASSRSGTNTDTQYF. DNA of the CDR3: TGTGCCAGCAGCCGGAGCGGGACCAACACAGATACGCAGTATTTT.